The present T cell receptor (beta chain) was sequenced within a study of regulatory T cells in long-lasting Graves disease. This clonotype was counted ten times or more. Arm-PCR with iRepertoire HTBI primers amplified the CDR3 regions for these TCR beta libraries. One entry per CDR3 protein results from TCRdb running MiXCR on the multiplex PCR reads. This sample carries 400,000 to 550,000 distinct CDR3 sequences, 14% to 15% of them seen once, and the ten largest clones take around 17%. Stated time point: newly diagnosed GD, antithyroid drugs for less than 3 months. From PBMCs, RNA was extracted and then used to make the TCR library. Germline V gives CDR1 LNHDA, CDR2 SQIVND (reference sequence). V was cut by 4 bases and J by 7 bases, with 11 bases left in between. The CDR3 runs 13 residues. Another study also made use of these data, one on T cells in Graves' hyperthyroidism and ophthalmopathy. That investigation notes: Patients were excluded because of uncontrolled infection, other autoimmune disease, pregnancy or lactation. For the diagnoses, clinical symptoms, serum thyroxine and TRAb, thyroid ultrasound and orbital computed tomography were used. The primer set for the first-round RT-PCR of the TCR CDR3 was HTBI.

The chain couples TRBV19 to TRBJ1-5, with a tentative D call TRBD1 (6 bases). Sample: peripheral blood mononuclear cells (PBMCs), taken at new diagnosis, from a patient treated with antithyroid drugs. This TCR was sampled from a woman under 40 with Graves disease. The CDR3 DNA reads TGTGCCAGTAGTAAGGGGGTTCTACAGCCCCAGCATTTT. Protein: CASSKGVLQPQHF.